These 12 T cell receptor beta chains originate from one sample sequenced in a study of T cells in narcolepsy. TCRdb's table, derived via immunoSEQ multiplex PCR, lists solely in-frame clones and lacks some. This sample has roughly 35,000 clones, with around 85% found just once. The specimen was CD45RA- memory CD4+ T cells from PBMCs. The receptors were gathered from a human donor with narcolepsy.

The V and J genes are TRBV29-1 and TRBJ1-1, with TRBD1 matching over 8 bases. This CDR3 contains 14 residues. V lost 0 bases and J lost 8; bases outside the gene matches: 8. CDR1 is SQVTM and CDR2 is ANQGSEA in the germline V gene. The CDR3 is CSVEDRGSGGEAFF. For the CDR3, the DNA is TGCAGCGTTGAAGATCGGGGGTCAGGGGGCGAAGCTTTCTTT.

The chain recombines TRBV5-1 with TRBJ2-1; 10 bases match TRBD2. Germline V lookup: CDR1 SGHRS, CDR2 YFSETQ. Germline trimming cut 1 base from V and 7 bases from J; bases unmatched to any gene: 8. This CDR3 is 16 amino acids long. DNA for the CDR3: TGCGCCAGCAGCTTGAGTACGGGACTAGCGATAAATGAGCAGTTCTTC. Translation: CASSLSTGLAINEQFF.

Details on this clone: The junction departs from the called germline gene at one end, perhaps through a read error. This chain connects TRBV19 to TRBJ2-2, with 7 bases lining up with TRBD1. Germline V CDR1 and CDR2: LNHDA, SQIVND (reference sequence). The CDR3 spans 14 residues. The CDR3 DNA reads TGTGCCAGTAGCATAGGGGACAGAACCGGGGAGCTGTTTTTT. This sequence encodes CASSIGDRTGELFF.

This chain links TRBV5-1 with TRBJ1-1; D remains ambiguous. Germline CDR1 reads SGHRS; CDR2 reads YFSETQ. The V and J ends lost 2 bases and 1 base respectively, with 12 bases between them. This CDR3 contains 15 residues. CDR3 sequence: CASSFAMGKNTEAFF. The CDR3 bases are TGCGCCAGCAGCTTCGCTATGGGGAAGAACACTGAAGCTTTCTTT.

The V call is TRBV6-1, the J call TRBJ2-2; no firm D call. V dropped 5 bases and J dropped 2 bases, with 12 bases sitting between them. CDR1 MNHNS and CDR2 SASEGT come from the germline V gene. The CDR3 consists of 15 residues. In nucleotides, the CDR3 is TGTGCCAGCAGTAGGGTACAGAAAAACACCGGGGAGCTGTTTTTT. Its translation is CASSRVQKNTGELFF.

In its sample, this clone was seen once. This rearrangement joins TRBV7-2 to TRBJ2-7; no definite D call. The CDR3 has 13 residues. The ends were cut back, 4 bases at V and 3 bases at J, with 10 bases in the middle. The germline V gene encodes CDR1 SGHTA and CDR2 FQGNSA. The CDR3 nucleotides read TGTGCCAGCAGCTCAACCCCCAACTACGAGCAGTACTTC. Amino acid sequence: CASSSTPNYEQYF.

The genes are TRBV10-3 and TRBJ1-1; D perhaps matches TRBD1 (6 bases). Looked up from germline, CDR1 is ENHRY and CDR2 is SYGVKD. There are 14 residues in the CDR3. V was pared by 3 bases and J by 8 bases, with 16 bases between. The CDR3 sequence: CAISDQQGVSEAFF. The DNA for the CDR3 is TGTGCCATCAGTGATCAACAGGGCGTTTCCGAAGCTTTCTTT.

This clone has just one count. The gene calls are TRBV28 and TRBJ2-2; D is uncertain. CDR3 length: 14 amino acids. Trimming stripped 5 bases from V and 0 bases from J, with 7 bases between. In germline, CDR1 is MDHEN, CDR2 SYDVKM. In nucleotides, the CDR3 is TGTGCCAGCAGTCGGAGTTCGAACACCGGGGAGCTGTTTTTT. The encoded protein is CASSRSSNTGELFF. The full variable domain, its missing parts supplied by reference TRBV28 and TRBJ2-2, is DVKVTQSSRYLVKRTGEKVFLECVQDMDHENMFWYRQDPGLGLRLIYFSYDVKMKEKGDIPEGYSVSREKKERFSLILESASTNQTSMYLCASSRSSNTGELFFGEGSRLTVL.

The chain recombines TRBV7-9 with TRBJ1-1; D might be TRBD1 (5 bases). Trimming pared 1 base from V and 5 bases from J, leaving 8 bases between. Germline CDR1 and CDR2: SEHNR and FQNEAQ (reference sequence). CDR3 length equals 13 residues. CDR3 DNA sequence: TGTGCCAGCAGCTTAGAGGAGGGGACTGAAGCTTTCTTT. Translated, it gives CASSLEEGTEAFF.

V and J are TRBV7-2 and TRBJ1-2; D is unclear. Germline CDR1 and CDR2: SGHTA and FQGNSA. The CDR3 consists of 14 residues. The V end was cut by 4 bases, the J end by 8 bases, with 17 bases between. CDR3 sequence reads: CASSSAAGRRGYTF. CDR3 bases: TGTGCCAGCAGCTCCGCCGCGGGGAGAAGGGGCTACACCTTC.

This chain links TRBV2 with TRBJ2-7; no firm D call. Trimming stripped 4 bases from V and 4 bases from J, with 5 bases between. This CDR3 has 11 amino acids. The germline gives CDR1 SNHLY, CDR2 FYNNEI. CDR3 in amino acids: CASSVEYEQYF. The DNA for the CDR3 is TGTGCCAGCAGTGTAGAGTACGAGCAGTACTTC. Filled out from reference TRBV2 and TRBJ2-7, the complete variable domain reads EPEVTQTPSHQVTQMGQEVILRCVPISNHLYFYWYRQILGQKVEFLVSFYNNEISEKSEIFDDQFSVERPDGSNFTLKIRSTKLEDSAMYFCASSVEYEQYFGPGTRLTVT.

This chain joins TRBV10-3 and TRBJ2-7, with a possible D match to TRBD1 (6 bases). Trimming removed 4 bases at V and 5 bases at J, with 6 bases between. Germline V gene lookup returns CDR1 ENHRY and CDR2 SYGVKD. CDR3 length: 11 amino acids. The CDR3 DNA follows: TGTGCCATCAGTGGACAGGACGAGCAGTACTTC. Translation gives CAISGQDEQYF.